This T cell receptor (beta chain) derives from a study of Ad26.COV2.S vaccination and SARS-CoV-2 variants. For the study at large: The donor was enrolled in the Ad26.COV2.S arm of the COV1001 trial.

Points from the study as a whole: Vaccine and placebo recipients had comparable breadth of non-spike TCRs. Total T cell responses, in the TCR breadth and depth analyses, may have been underestimated.

Trimming took off 3 bases at V and 7 bases at J, with 16 bases between the two ends. Germline V CDR1 and CDR2: MDHEN, SYDVKM. The CDR3 is made up of 15 amino acids. The treatment is: roughly 18 received Ad26.COV2.S at low or high dose, single or two shots; roughly five received placebo; per-sample allocation not given. It was on day 63 after the first vaccine or placebo injection that samples were taken. On this clone: The target antigen is unknown.

The method was immunoSEQ multiplex PCR; TCRdb's version includes in-frame clones alone and lacks a portion of them. This sample yields 350,000 to 450,000 clones, of which approximately 91% are seen a single time; approximately 1.9% belongs to the top ten. The rearrangement joins TRBV28 to TRBJ1-5, with a possible D match to TRBD1 (6 bases). Specimen: peripheral blood, collected in a trial of Ad26.COV2.S vaccine versus placebo. The receptor was isolated from a person between 18 and 65 years old who received the Ad26.COV2.S COVID-19 vaccine or a placebo. CDR3: CASSLLTGASQPQHF. In nucleotides, the CDR3 is TGTGCCAGCAGTTTGTTAACGGGGGCGAGCCAGCCCCAGCATTTT.